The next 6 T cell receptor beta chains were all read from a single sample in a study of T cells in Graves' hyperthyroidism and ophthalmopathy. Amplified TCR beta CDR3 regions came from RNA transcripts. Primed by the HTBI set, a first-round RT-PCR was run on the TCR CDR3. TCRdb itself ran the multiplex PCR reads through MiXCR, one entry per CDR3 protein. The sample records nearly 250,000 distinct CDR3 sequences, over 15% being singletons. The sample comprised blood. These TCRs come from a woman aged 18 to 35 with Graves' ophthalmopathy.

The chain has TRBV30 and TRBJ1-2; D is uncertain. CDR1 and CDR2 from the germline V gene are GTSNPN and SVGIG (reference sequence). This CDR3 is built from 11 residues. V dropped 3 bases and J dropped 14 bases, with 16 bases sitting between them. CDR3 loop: CAWSADRPRTF. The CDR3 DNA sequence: TGTGCCTGGAGCGCGGACCGTCCGAGAACCTTC.

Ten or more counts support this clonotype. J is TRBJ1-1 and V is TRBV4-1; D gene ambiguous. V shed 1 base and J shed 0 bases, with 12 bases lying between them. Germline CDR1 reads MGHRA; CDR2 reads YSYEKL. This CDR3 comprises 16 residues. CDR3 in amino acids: CASSQVGWSLNTEAFF. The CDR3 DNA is TGCGCCAGCAGCCAAGTGGGATGGTCGTTGAACACTGAAGCTTTCTTT.

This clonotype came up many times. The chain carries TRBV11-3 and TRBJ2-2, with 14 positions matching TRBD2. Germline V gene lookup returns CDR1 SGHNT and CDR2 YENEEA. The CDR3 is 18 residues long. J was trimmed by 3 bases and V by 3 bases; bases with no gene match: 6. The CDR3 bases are TGTGCCAGCAGCTTTACGGGACTAGCGGGAGAGGACACCGGGGAGCTGTTTTTT. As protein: CASSFTGLAGEDTGELFF.

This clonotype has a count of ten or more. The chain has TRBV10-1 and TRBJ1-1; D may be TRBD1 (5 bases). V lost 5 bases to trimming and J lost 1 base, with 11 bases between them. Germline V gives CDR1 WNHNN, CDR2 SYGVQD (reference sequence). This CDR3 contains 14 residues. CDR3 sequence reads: CASSPAGQNTEAFF. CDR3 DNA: TGCGCCAGCAGTCCGGCAGGGCAGAACACTGAAGCTTTCTTT.

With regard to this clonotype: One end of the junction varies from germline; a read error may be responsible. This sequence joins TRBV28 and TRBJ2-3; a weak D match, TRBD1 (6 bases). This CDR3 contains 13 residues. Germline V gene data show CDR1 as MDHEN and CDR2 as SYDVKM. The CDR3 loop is CASGVQGPDTRYF. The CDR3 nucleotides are TGTGCCAGTGGCGTCCAGGGGCCAGATACGCGGTATTTT.

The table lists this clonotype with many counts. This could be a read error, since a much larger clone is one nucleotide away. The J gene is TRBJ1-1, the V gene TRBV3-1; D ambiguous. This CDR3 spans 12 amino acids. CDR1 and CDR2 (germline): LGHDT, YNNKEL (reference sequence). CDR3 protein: CTSSPEPPEAFF. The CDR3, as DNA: TGTACCAGCAGCCCAGAGCCCCCTGAAGCTTTCTTT.